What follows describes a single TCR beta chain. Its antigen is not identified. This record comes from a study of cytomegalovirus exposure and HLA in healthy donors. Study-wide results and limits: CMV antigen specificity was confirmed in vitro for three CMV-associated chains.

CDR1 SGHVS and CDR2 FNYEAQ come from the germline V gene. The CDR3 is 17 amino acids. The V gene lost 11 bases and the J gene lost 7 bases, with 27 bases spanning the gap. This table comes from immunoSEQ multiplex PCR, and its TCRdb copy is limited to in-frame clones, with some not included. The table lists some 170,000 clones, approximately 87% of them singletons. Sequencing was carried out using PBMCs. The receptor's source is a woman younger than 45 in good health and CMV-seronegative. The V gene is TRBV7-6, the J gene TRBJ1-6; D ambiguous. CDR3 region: CAHPPGVSRQANSPLHF. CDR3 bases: TGTGCCCACCCGCCCGGGGTCTCACGCCAAGCCAATTCACCCCTCCACTTT.